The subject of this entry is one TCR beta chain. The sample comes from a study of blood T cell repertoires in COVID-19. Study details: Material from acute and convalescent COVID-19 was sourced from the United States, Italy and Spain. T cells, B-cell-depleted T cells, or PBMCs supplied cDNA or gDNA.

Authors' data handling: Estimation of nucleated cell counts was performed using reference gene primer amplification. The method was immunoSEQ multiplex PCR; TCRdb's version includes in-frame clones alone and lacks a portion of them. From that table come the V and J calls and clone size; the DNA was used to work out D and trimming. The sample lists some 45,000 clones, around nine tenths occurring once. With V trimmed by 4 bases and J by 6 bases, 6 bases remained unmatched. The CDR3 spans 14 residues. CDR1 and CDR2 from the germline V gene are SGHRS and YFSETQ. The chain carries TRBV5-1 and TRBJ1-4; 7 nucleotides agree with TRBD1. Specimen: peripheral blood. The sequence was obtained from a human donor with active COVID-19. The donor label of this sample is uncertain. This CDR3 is CASSERGLDEKLFF. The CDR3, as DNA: TGCGCCAGCAGCGAAAGGGGGCTGGATGAAAAACTGTTTTTT.